The rows below give T cell receptor beta chains drawn from one sample of a study of CD8+CD57+ T cells in acquired aplastic anemia. From the reads, TCRdb called clonotypes with MiXCR, one entry per CDR3 protein. The sample contains some 200,000 distinct CDR3 sequences, less than 60% of which appear only once. The sample consisted of sorted CD4+, CD8+, or CD8+CD57+ T cells (not recorded which) from PBMCs. The receptors originated from a human donor with aplastic anemia. Each CDR3 is given with its conserved first and last residue. The D gene is left open where the match is weak. Size tells how often a clone was seen (once, few, many) or the class of an expanded clone, and some rows leave it out.

CDR3aa: CASSIGQDLREQYF; CDR3nt: TGTGCCAGTAGTATAGGACAGGACCTAAGGGAGCAGTACTTC; j_gene: TRBJ2-7; abundance: .; v_gene: TRBV19; d_gene: .
CDR3aa: CASSPGRRDYGYTF; CDR3nt: TGTGCCAGCTCCCCGGGCCGGAGGGACTATGGCTACACCTTC; j_gene: TRBJ1-2; abundance: .; v_gene: TRBV7-9; d_gene: .
CDR3aa: CASSLLDTNYGYTF; CDR3nt: TGTGCCAGCAGTTTGTTGGACACCAACTATGGCTACACCTTC; j_gene: TRBJ1-2; abundance: few; v_gene: TRBV28; d_gene: .
CDR3aa: CASSAGTGAQETQYF; CDR3nt: TGTGCCAGCAGTGCCGGGACAGGGGCCCAAGAGACCCAGTACTTC; j_gene: TRBJ2-5; abundance: .; v_gene: TRBV25-1; d_gene: TRBD1
CDR3aa: CATSSPTEAFF; CDR3nt: TGTGCCACCAGCAGTCCCACTGAAGCTTTCTTT; j_gene: TRBJ1-1; abundance: .; v_gene: TRBV15; d_gene: .
CDR3aa: CASHDRTTYEQYF; CDR3nt: TGTGCCAGCCATGACAGGACGACCTACGAGCAGTACTTC; j_gene: TRBJ2-7; abundance: .; v_gene: TRBV2; d_gene: .
CDR3aa: CATSPDRLEGSEQFF; CDR3nt: TGTGCCACCAGCCCCGACAGGTTGGAGGGGAGTGAGCAGTTCTTC; j_gene: TRBJ2-1; abundance: .; v_gene: TRBV15; d_gene: .
CDR3aa: CASRRLGEQYF; CDR3nt: TGTGCCAGCCGACGTCTGGGGGAGCAGTACTTC; j_gene: TRBJ2-7; abundance: .; v_gene: TRBV7-9; d_gene: .
CDR3aa: CSARERWWVLVNTEAFF; CDR3nt: TGCAGTGCTAGAGAAAGGTGGTGGGTTTTAGTGAACACTGAAGCTTTCTTT; j_gene: TRBJ1-1; abundance: many; v_gene: TRBV20-1; d_gene: .
CDR3aa: CASSQGGGFNEQFF; CDR3nt: TGCGCCAGCAGCCAAGGCGGGGGGTTCAATGAGCAGTTCTTC; j_gene: TRBJ2-1; abundance: many; v_gene: TRBV4-3; d_gene: TRBD2
CDR3aa: CSASTPPTNYGYTF; CDR3nt: TGCAGTGCTAGTACGCCTCCAACTAACTATGGCTACACCTTC; j_gene: TRBJ1-2; abundance: .; v_gene: TRBV20-1; d_gene: .
CDR3aa: CATSETTSGSYEQYF; CDR3nt: TGTGCCACCAGTGAAACAACTAGCGGGAGTTACGAGCAGTACTTC; j_gene: TRBJ2-7; abundance: .; v_gene: TRBV24-1; d_gene: TRBD2
CDR3aa: CASSSTPGTTQETQYF; CDR3nt: TGTGCTAGCAGCTCCACTCCCGGGACCACCCAAGAGACCCAGTACTTC; j_gene: TRBJ2-5; abundance: once; v_gene: TRBV7-7; d_gene: .
CDR3aa: CATSRDLGQITEAFF; CDR3nt: TGTGCCACCAGCAGAGATTTAGGCCAGATCACTGAAGCTTTCTTT; j_gene: TRBJ1-1; abundance: many; v_gene: TRBV15; d_gene: .
CDR3aa: CSADGGVWREQYF; CDR3nt: TGCAGCGCCGACGGGGGGGTTTGGCGCGAGCAGTACTTC; j_gene: TRBJ2-7; abundance: .; v_gene: TRBV29-1; d_gene: TRBD2
CDR3aa: CASSDTGEGTDTQYF; CDR3nt: TGCGCCAGCAGTGATACAGGGGAGGGCACAGATACGCAGTATTTT; j_gene: TRBJ2-3; abundance: once; v_gene: TRBV10-1; d_gene: .
CDR3aa: CSASGYRASLRGEPQHF; CDR3nt: TGCAGTGCTAGTGGTTACCGGGCCAGTCTTAGGGGTGAGCCCCAGCATTTT; j_gene: TRBJ1-5; abundance: .; v_gene: TRBV20-1; d_gene: .
CDR3aa: CASGKLGAGYGYTF; CDR3nt: TGTGCCAGCGGGAAACTAGGGGCGGGGTATGGCTACACCTTC; j_gene: TRBJ1-2; abundance: .; v_gene: TRBV2; d_gene: .
CDR3aa: CASSEMGVGYTF; CDR3nt: TGTGCCAGCAGTGAAATGGGGGTTGGCTACACCTTC; j_gene: TRBJ1-2; abundance: once; v_gene: TRBV2; d_gene: .
CDR3aa: CASIQQGGQPQHF; CDR3nt: TGTGCCAGCATTCAACAGGGAGGTCAGCCCCAGCATTTT; j_gene: TRBJ1-5; abundance: many; v_gene: TRBV12-3/TRBV12-4; d_gene: .
CDR3aa: CASSFGRTYGYTF; CDR3nt: TGTGCCAGCAGCTTCGGTCGAACTTATGGCTACACCTTC; j_gene: TRBJ1-2; abundance: .; v_gene: TRBV7-8; d_gene: .
CDR3aa: CAWTSGLTGYF; CDR3nt: TGTGCCTGGACGTCAGGCCTTACCGGGTACTTC; j_gene: TRBJ2-7; abundance: many; v_gene: TRBV30; d_gene: .
CDR3aa: CAITEADTQYF; CDR3nt: TGTGCCATCACCGAAGCAGATACGCAGTATTTT; j_gene: TRBJ2-3; abundance: .; v_gene: TRBV10-3; d_gene: .
CDR3aa: CASSARTGGGEKLFF; CDR3nt: TGTGCCAGCAGCGCACGGACGGGGGGAGGGGAAAAACTGTTTTTT; j_gene: TRBJ1-4; abundance: .; v_gene: TRBV3-1; d_gene: .
CDR3aa: CAWTSYSNQPQHF; CDR3nt: TGTGCCTGGACGTCCTATAGCAATCAGCCCCAGCATTTT; j_gene: TRBJ1-5; abundance: .; v_gene: TRBV30; d_gene: .
CDR3aa: CASSYGQGSSYEQYF; CDR3nt: TGCGCCAGCAGCTACGGACAGGGCAGCTCCTACGAGCAGTACTTC; j_gene: TRBJ2-7; abundance: many; v_gene: TRBV5-1; d_gene: TRBD1
CDR3aa: CSAKTDTSPYGYTF; CDR3nt: TGCAGTGCTAAAACCGATACATCCCCCTATGGCTACACCTTC; j_gene: TRBJ1-2; abundance: many; v_gene: TRBV20-1; d_gene: .
CDR3aa: CASSSGTSGGTDTQYF; CDR3nt: TGTGCCAGCAGTAGCGGGACTAGCGGGGGCACAGATACGCAGTATTTT; j_gene: TRBJ2-3; abundance: few; v_gene: TRBV12-3/TRBV12-4; d_gene: TRBD2
CDR3aa: CASSEYTGSNEKLFF; CDR3nt: TGTGCCAGCAGTGAATATACAGGGAGCAATGAAAAACTGTTTTTT; j_gene: TRBJ1-4; abundance: many; v_gene: TRBV2; d_gene: .
CDR3aa: CSVESDRERGYTF; CDR3nt: TGCAGCGTTGAGTCGGACAGGGAGCGGGGCTACACCTTC; j_gene: TRBJ1-2; abundance: .; v_gene: TRBV29-1; d_gene: TRBD1
CDR3aa: CASSLTSGEQYF; CDR3nt: TGTGCCAGCAGCTTAACTAGCGGCGAGCAGTACTTC; j_gene: TRBJ2-7; abundance: few; v_gene: TRBV7-9; d_gene: TRBD2
CDR3aa: CASSIDQRLRGRRYNEQFF; CDR3nt: TGTGCCAGTAGTATAGATCAAAGGCTTCGCGGGAGGCGGTACAATGAGCAGTTCTTC; j_gene: TRBJ2-1; abundance: many; v_gene: TRBV19; d_gene: TRBD2
CDR3aa: CAISGTGNTGELFF; CDR3nt: TGTGCCATCTCCGGGACAGGGAACACCGGGGAGCTGTTTTTT; j_gene: TRBJ2-2; abundance: many; v_gene: TRBV10-3; d_gene: TRBD1
CDR3aa: CASSLAPLSTGNEQFF; CDR3nt: TGTGCCAGCAGCTTAGCCCCTCTATCAACGGGGAATGAGCAGTTCTTC; j_gene: TRBJ2-1; abundance: many; v_gene: TRBV7-2; d_gene: .
CDR3aa: CATIYNEQFF; CDR3nt: TGTGCCACGATCTACAATGAGCAGTTCTTC; j_gene: TRBJ2-1; abundance: .; v_gene: TRBV25-1; d_gene: .
CDR3aa: CASTEDFTGELFF; CDR3nt: TGTGCCTCTACGGAGGACTTCACCGGGGAGCTGTTTTTT; j_gene: TRBJ2-2; abundance: .; v_gene: TRBV10-3; d_gene: .
CDR3aa: CASSMYGTQETQYF; CDR3nt: TGTGCCAGTAGTATGTACGGGACGCAAGAGACCCAGTACTTC; j_gene: TRBJ2-5; abundance: .; v_gene: TRBV19; d_gene: .
CDR3aa: CASSPLVMNTEAFF; CDR3nt: TGTGCCAGCAGCCCCCTCGTCATGAACACTGAAGCTTTCTTT; j_gene: TRBJ1-1; abundance: .; v_gene: TRBV7-9; d_gene: .
CDR3aa: CASRRNGDSLSNQPQHF; CDR3nt: TGTGCCAGCCGACGAAATGGGGACAGCCTTAGCAATCAGCCCCAGCATTTT; j_gene: TRBJ1-5; abundance: many; v_gene: TRBV7-8; d_gene: TRBD1
CDR3aa: CSARKLAGGLDEQFF; CDR3nt: TGCAGTGCTAGAAAGCTAGCGGGAGGGCTGGATGAGCAGTTCTTC; j_gene: TRBJ2-1; abundance: many; v_gene: TRBV20-1; d_gene: TRBD2
CDR3aa: CASSQEGQAPSMETQYF; CDR3nt: TGTGCCAGCAGCCAAGAGGGTCAGGCGCCCTCGATGGAGACCCAGTACTTC; j_gene: TRBJ2-5; abundance: .; v_gene: TRBV14; d_gene: .
CDR3aa: CASSFEGYYSGEQFF; CDR3nt: TGTGCCAGCAGCTTTGAGGGATATTATTCAGGTGAGCAGTTCTTC; j_gene: TRBJ2-1; abundance: many; v_gene: TRBV5-6; d_gene: .
CDR3aa: CASSHATGDSPLHF; CDR3nt: TGCGCCAGCAGCCATGCTACGGGGGATTCACCCCTCCACTTT; j_gene: TRBJ1-6; abundance: many; v_gene: TRBV4-3; d_gene: .
CDR3aa: CASSAHRAGELFF; CDR3nt: TGTGCCAGTAGTGCCCATAGGGCCGGGGAGCTGTTTTTT; j_gene: TRBJ2-2; abundance: .; v_gene: TRBV19; d_gene: .
CDR3aa: CASSIETGSTDTQYF; CDR3nt: TGTGCCAGTAGTATAGAGACAGGGAGCACAGATACGCAGTATTTT; j_gene: TRBJ2-3; abundance: .; v_gene: TRBV19; d_gene: TRBD1
CDR3aa: CATSDPGRNTGELFF; CDR3nt: TGTGCCACCAGTGACCCTGGACGGAACACCGGGGAGCTGTTTTTT; j_gene: TRBJ2-2; abundance: .; v_gene: TRBV24-1; d_gene: .
CDR3aa: CASSQDLGAYGYTF; CDR3nt: TGTGCCAGCAGCCAAGATTTGGGGGCCTATGGCTACACCTTC; j_gene: TRBJ1-2; abundance: .; v_gene: TRBV4-2; d_gene: .
CDR3aa: CASSLEVPRGYTF; CDR3nt: TGTGCCAGCAGCTTAGAAGTGCCCCGGGGCTACACCTTC; j_gene: TRBJ1-2; abundance: many; v_gene: TRBV7-9; d_gene: .
CDR3aa: CASGQSRANYGYTF; CDR3nt: TGTGCCAGCGGACAGTCGCGAGCTAACTATGGCTACACCTTC; j_gene: TRBJ1-2; abundance: .; v_gene: TRBV7-2; d_gene: .
CDR3aa: CASSFGGSQGEKLFF; CDR3nt: TGCGCCAGCAGCTTCGGTGGATCTCAAGGGGAAAAACTGTTTTTT; j_gene: TRBJ1-4; abundance: many; v_gene: TRBV5-1; d_gene: .
CDR3aa: CASSLLPGQGNTEAFF; CDR3nt: TGTGCCAGCAGTTTACTTCCGGGACAAGGAAACACTGAAGCTTTCTTT; j_gene: TRBJ1-1; abundance: .; v_gene: TRBV28; d_gene: .
CDR3aa: CASRDSWYGYTF; CDR3nt: TGTGCCAGCAGGGACAGTTGGTATGGCTACACCTTC; j_gene: TRBJ1-2; abundance: .; v_gene: TRBV10-3; d_gene: TRBD1
CDR3aa: CASTESGETSGRACYEQYF; CDR3nt: TGTGCCAGCACCGAGAGTGGGGAAACTAGCGGGAGGGCCTGCTACGAGCAGTACTTC; j_gene: TRBJ2-7; abundance: many; v_gene: TRBV7-2; d_gene: TRBD2
CDR3aa: CASRENTFSNQPQHF; CDR3nt: TGTGCCAGCAGGGAGAACACCTTTAGCAATCAGCCCCAGCATTTT; j_gene: TRBJ1-5; abundance: .; v_gene: TRBV2; d_gene: .
CDR3aa: CASCLGTAVDEQYF; CDR3nt: TGTGCCAGCTGCTTGGGAACCGCGGTCGACGAGCAGTACTTC; j_gene: TRBJ2-7; abundance: .; v_gene: TRBV10-3; d_gene: .
CDR3aa: CASGVFYGYTF; CDR3nt: TGTGCCAGCGGGGTTTTCTATGGCTACACCTTC; j_gene: TRBJ1-2; abundance: many; v_gene: TRBV2; d_gene: .
CDR3aa: CASSMSPNEQFF; CDR3nt: TGTGCCAGTAGTATGTCCCCGAATGAGCAGTTCTTC; j_gene: TRBJ2-1; abundance: .; v_gene: TRBV19; d_gene: .